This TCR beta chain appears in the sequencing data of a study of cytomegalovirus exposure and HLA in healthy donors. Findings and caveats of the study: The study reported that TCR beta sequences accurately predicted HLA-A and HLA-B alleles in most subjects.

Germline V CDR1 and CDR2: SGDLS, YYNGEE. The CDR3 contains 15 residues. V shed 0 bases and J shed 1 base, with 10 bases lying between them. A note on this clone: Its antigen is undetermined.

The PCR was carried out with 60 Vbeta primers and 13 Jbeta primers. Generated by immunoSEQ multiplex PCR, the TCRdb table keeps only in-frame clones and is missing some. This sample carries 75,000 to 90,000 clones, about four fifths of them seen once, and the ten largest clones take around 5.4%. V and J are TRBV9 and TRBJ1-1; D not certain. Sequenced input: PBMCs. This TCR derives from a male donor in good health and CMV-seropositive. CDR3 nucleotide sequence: TGTGCCAGCAGCGTAGCTAGGTTGGAGAACACTGAAGCTTTCTTT. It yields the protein CASSVARLENTEAFF.